The subject of this entry is one TCR beta chain. Antigen: not known. One entry per CDR3 protein, called by TCRdb with MiXCR from the reads. The sample records 450,000 to 600,000 distinct CDR3 sequences, under 45% being singletons. This record comes from a study of T cell repertoires in cytomegalovirus infection. Study outcomes and limitations: The ex vivo response was dominated by HLA-C-restricted CMV-specific TCR beta clonotypes.

The material was cultured PBMCs, obtained from culture after CMV antigen stimulation. This TCR derives from a human donor in good health (CMV status not recorded). Some clones in this sample may be carry-over from other donors' samples.

CDR3 DNA: TGTGCCAGCAGCTTAAACCCGGGACAGGGAAGTGATGAGCAGTTCTTC. It specifies CASSLNPGQGSDEQFF. The V and J genes are TRBV7-2 and TRBJ2-1; 9 bases line up with TRBD1. The germline CDR1 and CDR2 sequences are SGHTA and FQGNSA. V was clipped by 2 bases and J by 8 bases; unmatched bases: 10. This CDR3 region has 16 residues.